This T cell receptor (beta chain) was obtained from a study of cytomegalovirus exposure and HLA in healthy donors. Study-level results: Cytomegalovirus-associated status was assigned to 164 TCR beta chains. As was reported, the classifier diagnosed cytomegalovirus status with high specificity and sensitivity. A later analysis found first-cohort TCR clusters tended to co-occur in the 120 validation repertoires.

The data were produced by immunoSEQ multiplex PCR, yet TCRdb's version contains in-frame clones alone and is incomplete. This sample has fewer than 60,000 clones, with 93% found just once. From germline, CDR1 is MNHNY and CDR2 SVGAGI (reference sequence). The CDR3 loop spans 16 amino acids. The ends were cut back, 0 bases at V and 5 bases at J, with 16 bases in the middle. Turning to this clone: Its antigen is currently unknown.

The rearrangement uses TRBV6-6 and TRBJ2-5; D is possibly TRBD1 (5 bases). This TCR was recovered from a woman aged 18-29 years in good health and CMV-seropositive. The sequencing input was PBMCs. The CDR3 DNA is TGTGCCAGCAGTTACTCTCTAGTAGGGGATTTGGAGACCCAGTACTTC. Protein sequence: CASSYSLVGDLETQYF.